Sequencing of this T cell receptor beta chain was carried out in a study of T cell responses to AZD1222 COVID-19 vaccine. Study-level results: The breadth and depth of Spike-specific TCRs increased once two AZD1222 doses had been given.

Of note for this clone: The target antigen is unknown.

The data were produced by immunoSEQ multiplex PCR, yet TCRdb's version contains in-frame clones alone and is incomplete. Counted here are about 82,000 clones, 85% to 95% occurring once; the ten biggest clones make up roughly 5%. Germline V lookup: CDR1 DFQATT, CDR2 SNEGSKA (reference sequence). This CDR3 spans 12 amino acids. V lost 3 bases and J lost 4; bases outside the gene matches: 2. This rearrangement joins TRBV20-1 to TRBJ1-1; 7 bases agree with TRBD1. The input for sequencing was peripheral blood, taken on day 0 of AZD1222 vaccination. The sequence came from an adult in good health. The CDR3 DNA reads TGCAGTGCTAGTCCAGGGGGCACTGAAGCTTTCTTT. Translation gives CSASPGGTEAFF.